This TCR beta chain comes out of a study of breast tumors, draining lymph nodes, adjacent tissues. TCRdb re-analysed the multiplex PCR reads in MiXCR, keeping a single row per CDR3 protein. The sample lists approximately 60,000 distinct CDR3 sequences; 57% were seen once. Study-wide points: Data only fit, rather than demonstrated, lymph node origin of most tumor T cells.

Concerning this clonotype itself: The antigen is undetermined.

Germline V gene data show CDR1 as DFQATT and CDR2 as SNEGSKA (reference sequence). This CDR3 spans 15 amino acids. Trimming took off 6 bases at V and 6 bases at J, with 21 bases between the two ends. This clonotype was sampled from a female donor with breast cancer. Some clones in this sample may be carry-over from other donors' samples. V is TRBV20-1 and J is TRBJ2-1; D may be TRBD2 (6 bases). Sequencing was carried out using breast tumor tissue. Written as DNA, the CDR3 is TGCAGTGCAATTATCGGGAGTGGCGTGGGCAATGAGCAGTTCTTC. Translation gives CSAIIGSGVGNEQFF.